This is a list of T cell receptor beta chains from one sample in a study of CD8 T cells in ankylosing spondylitis. MiXCR, applied by TCRdb to the 5' RACE reads, yields one record per CDR3 protein. Altogether 670,000 or so distinct CDR3 sequences are present, roughly 19% being singletons, with the ten largest covering over 15%. Sequenced sample: blood, either unsorted or a sorted T cell fraction (not recorded which). These receptors were taken from a male donor with ankylosing spondylitis. Each CDR3 is given with its conserved first and last residue. A D gene is named only where the DNA matches it firmly. The listing skips clone size in some rows; elsewhere it reads once, few, many or a size class.

D: TRBD1
V: TRBV5-5
size: NA
J: TRBJ1-1
DNA: TGTGCCAGCAGCTTGATACAGGGGTCAGCTTTCTTT
CDR3: CASSLIQGSAFF

D: TRBD1
V: TRBV12-3/TRBV12-4
size: few
J: TRBJ1-1
DNA: TGTGCCAGCAGCCCGGGACAGCCTTTCGCTAACACTGAAGCTTTCTTT
CDR3: CASSPGQPFANTEAFF

D: NA
V: TRBV20-1
size: NA
J: TRBJ1-1
DNA: TGCAGTGCTAGCAAACAGAGTAACACTGAAGCTTTCTTT
CDR3: CSASKQSNTEAFF

D: NA
V: TRBV7-9
size: NA
J: TRBJ2-1
DNA: TGTGCCAGCGCGCTACTGAGCGGTGGCTCCTACAATGAGCAGTTCTTC
CDR3: CASALLSGGSYNEQFF

D: TRBD1
V: TRBV29-1
size: NA
J: TRBJ1-3
DNA: TGCAGCGTGGGGACAGACGGATTCTCTGGAAACACCATATATTTT
CDR3: CSVGTDGFSGNTIYF

D: TRBD1
V: TRBV12-3/TRBV12-4
size: few
J: TRBJ1-2
DNA: TGTGCCAGCAGCCTGGGACAGGGAAAAAATGGCTACACCTTC
CDR3: CASSLGQGKNGYTF

D: TRBD2
V: TRBV6-2/TRBV6-3
size: NA
J: TRBJ2-1
DNA: TGTGCCAGCAGGGCATTCGGGGGAGGGGCCAAAAAGAGCTCCTACAATGAGCAGTTCTTC
CDR3: CASRAFGGGAKKSSYNEQFF

D: TRBD2
V: TRBV12-3/TRBV12-4
size: NA
J: TRBJ2-1
DNA: TGTGCCAGCAGACCCGGACTAGACTACAATGAGCAGTTCTTC
CDR3: CASRPGLDYNEQFF

D: NA
V: TRBV6-2/TRBV6-3
size: NA
J: TRBJ2-5
DNA: TGTGCCAGCAGTTACTCGAGGATGAGCGAGACCCAGTACTTC
CDR3: CASSYSRMSETQYF

D: TRBD2
V: TRBV24-1
size: few
J: TRBJ2-1
DNA: TGTGCCACCAGTGATTTCCCAGCGGGATACAATGAGCAGTTCTTC
CDR3: CATSDFPAGYNEQFF

D: NA
V: TRBV10-1
size: NA
J: TRBJ2-5
DNA: TGCGCCAGCAGTTCTCAAGGGGACACCCAAGAGACCCAGTACTTC
CDR3: CASSSQGDTQETQYF

D: TRBD2
V: TRBV7-8
size: NA
J: TRBJ2-7
DNA: TGTGCCAGCAGCTTAGTAGTTAGCGGGATTTCCGAGCAGTACTTC
CDR3: CASSLVVSGISEQYF

D: NA
V: TRBV19
size: few
J: TRBJ1-5
DNA: TGTGCCAGTAGCGTAGCGGGACTGGGCAATCAGCCCCAGCATTTT
CDR3: CASSVAGLGNQPQHF

D: NA
V: TRBV6-2/TRBV6-3
size: NA
J: TRBJ1-1
DNA: TGTGCCAGCAGTTACGGTTGGGGATACACTGAAGCTTTCTTT
CDR3: CASSYGWGYTEAFF